This T cell receptor beta chain was recovered during a study of blood T cell repertoires in COVID-19. Study context: Samples representing acute and convalescent COVID-19 were sourced from the United States, Italy and Spain.

In the original analysis: Nucleated cell counts were estimated from reference gene primer amplification. Measured with immunoSEQ multiplex PCR; TCRdb has only the in-frame clones, and not every one. The D gene and trimming were derived from the DNA, and the V and J assignments and clone size from that table. The sample has 250,000 to 300,000 clones; 85% are singletons. V shed 3 bases and J shed 9 bases, with 9 bases lying between them. The length of the CDR3 is 13 residues. The chain recombines TRBV12-3 or TRBV12-4 with TRBJ1-6; D remains unclear. The receptor was isolated from a man aged 50-60 years with active or convalescent COVID-19. The sequencing input was peripheral blood. The CDR3 DNA follows: TGTGCCAGCAGTTTCGAGGGTCTTTCACCCCTCCACTTT. This translates into CASSFEGLSPLHF.